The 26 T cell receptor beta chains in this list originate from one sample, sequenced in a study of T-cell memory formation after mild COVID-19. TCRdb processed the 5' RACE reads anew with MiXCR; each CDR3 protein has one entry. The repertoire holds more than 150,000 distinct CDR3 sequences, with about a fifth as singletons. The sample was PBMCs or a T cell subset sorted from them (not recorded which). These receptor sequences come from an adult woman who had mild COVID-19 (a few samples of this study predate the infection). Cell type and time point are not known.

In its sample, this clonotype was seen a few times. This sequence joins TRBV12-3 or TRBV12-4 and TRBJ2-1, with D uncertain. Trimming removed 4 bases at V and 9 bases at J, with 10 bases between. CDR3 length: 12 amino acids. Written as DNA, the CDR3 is TGTGCCAGCAGTTCGTCATTGATTGAGCAGTTCTTC. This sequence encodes CASSSSLIEQFF.

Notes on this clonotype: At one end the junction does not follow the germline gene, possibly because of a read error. The CDR3 bases are TGTGCCAGCAGTTTGGACGGACACGGGACCAAAAACATTCAGTACTTC. Encoded protein: CASSLDGHGTKNIQYF. The chain has TRBV5-4 and TRBJ2-4; D possibly uses TRBD1 or TRBD2 (5 bases each). The germline gives CDR1 SGHNT, CDR2 YYREEE (reference sequence). The CDR3 spans 16 residues.

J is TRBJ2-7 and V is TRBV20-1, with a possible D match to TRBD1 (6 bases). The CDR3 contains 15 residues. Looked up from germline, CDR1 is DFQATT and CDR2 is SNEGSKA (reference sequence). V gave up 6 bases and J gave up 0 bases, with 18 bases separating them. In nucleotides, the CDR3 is TGCAGTGCCCTAGTCAGGGGTAACCCCTCCTACGAGCAGTACTTC. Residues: CSALVRGNPSYEQYF.

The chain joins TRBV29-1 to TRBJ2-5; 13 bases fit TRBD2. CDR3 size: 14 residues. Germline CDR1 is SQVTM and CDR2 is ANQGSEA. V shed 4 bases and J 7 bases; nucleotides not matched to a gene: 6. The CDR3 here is CSVVGLAGEGTQYF. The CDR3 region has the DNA TGCAGCGTTGTCGGACTAGCGGGAGAGGGGACCCAGTACTTC.

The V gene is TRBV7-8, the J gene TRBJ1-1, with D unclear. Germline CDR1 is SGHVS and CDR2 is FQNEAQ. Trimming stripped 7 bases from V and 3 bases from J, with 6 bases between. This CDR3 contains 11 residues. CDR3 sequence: CASTLDTEAFF. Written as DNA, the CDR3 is TGTGCCAGCACTCTTGACACTGAAGCTTTCTTT.

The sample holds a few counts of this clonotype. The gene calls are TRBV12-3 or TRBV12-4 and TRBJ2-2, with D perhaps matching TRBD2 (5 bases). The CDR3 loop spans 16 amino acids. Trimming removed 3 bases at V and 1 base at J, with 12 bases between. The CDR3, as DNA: TGTGCCAGCAGTTTCATGGCCGGGAAGAACACCGGGGAGCTGTTTTTT. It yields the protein CASSFMAGKNTGELFF.

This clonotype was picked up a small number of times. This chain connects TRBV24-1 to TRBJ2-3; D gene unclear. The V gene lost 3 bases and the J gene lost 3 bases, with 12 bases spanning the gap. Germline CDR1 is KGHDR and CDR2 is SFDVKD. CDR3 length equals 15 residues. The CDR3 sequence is CATSDPPGPTDTQYF. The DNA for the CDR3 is TGTGCCACCAGTGATCCTCCCGGGCCGACAGATACGCAGTATTTT.

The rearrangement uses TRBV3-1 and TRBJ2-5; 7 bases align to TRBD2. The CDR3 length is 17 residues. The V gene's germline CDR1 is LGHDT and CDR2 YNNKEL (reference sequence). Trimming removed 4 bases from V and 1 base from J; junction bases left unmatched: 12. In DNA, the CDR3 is TGTGCCAGCAGCCTAGATTGGGGCGGGGGTTTCCAAGAGACCCAGTACTTC. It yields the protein CASSLDWGGGFQETQYF.

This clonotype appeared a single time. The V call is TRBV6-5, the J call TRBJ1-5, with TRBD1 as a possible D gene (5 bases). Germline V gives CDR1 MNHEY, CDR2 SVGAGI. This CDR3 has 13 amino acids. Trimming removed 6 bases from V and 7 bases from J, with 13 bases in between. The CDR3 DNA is TGTGCCAGCAGCTCTAATGAGGGGCAGCCCCAGCATTTT. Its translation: CASSSNEGQPQHF.

The CDR3 sequence is CASSQEGTGLGYEQYF. CDR3 DNA sequence: TGCGCCAGCAGCCAAGAGGGGACAGGTCTCGGCTACGAGCAGTACTTC. The chain couples TRBV4-1 to TRBJ2-7; 8 nucleotides align to TRBD1. This CDR3 region has 16 residues. The germline V gene encodes CDR1 MGHRA and CDR2 YSYEKL. J was trimmed by 3 bases and V by 0 bases; bases with no gene match: 7.

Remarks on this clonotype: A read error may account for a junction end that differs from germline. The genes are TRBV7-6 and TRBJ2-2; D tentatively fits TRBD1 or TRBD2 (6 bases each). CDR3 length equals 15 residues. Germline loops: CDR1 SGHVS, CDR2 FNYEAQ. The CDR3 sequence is CASSLAGGPHGELFF. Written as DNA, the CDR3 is TGTGCCAGCAGCTTAGCGGGGGGCCCACATGGGGAACTGTTTTTT.

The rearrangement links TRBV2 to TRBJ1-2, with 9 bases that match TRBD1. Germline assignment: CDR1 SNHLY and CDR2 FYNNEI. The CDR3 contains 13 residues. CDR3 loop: CARGKQGARGYTF. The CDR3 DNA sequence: TGTGCAAGGGGAAAACAGGGGGCGCGCGGCTACACCTTC.

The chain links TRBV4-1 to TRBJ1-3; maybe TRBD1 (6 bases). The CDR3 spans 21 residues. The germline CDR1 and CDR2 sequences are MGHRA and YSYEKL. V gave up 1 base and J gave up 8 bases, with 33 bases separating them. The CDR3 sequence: CASSQVYYSQIETGIEDTIYF. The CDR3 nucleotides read TGCGCCAGCAGCCAAGTTTACTACTCGCAGATCGAAACAGGGATTGAAGACACCATATATTTT.

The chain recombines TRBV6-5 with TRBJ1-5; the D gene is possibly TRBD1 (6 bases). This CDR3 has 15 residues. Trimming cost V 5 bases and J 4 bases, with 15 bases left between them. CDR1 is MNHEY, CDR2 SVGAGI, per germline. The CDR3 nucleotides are TGTGCCAGCAGTAATGGACAGCACCCTAATCAGCCCCAGCATTTT. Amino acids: CASSNGQHPNQPQHF.

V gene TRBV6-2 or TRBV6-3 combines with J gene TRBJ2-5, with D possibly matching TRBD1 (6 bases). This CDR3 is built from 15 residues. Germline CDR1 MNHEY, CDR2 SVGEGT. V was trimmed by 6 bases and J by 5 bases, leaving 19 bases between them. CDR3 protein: CASSVGTPFGETQYF. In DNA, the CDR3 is TGTGCCAGCAGCGTCGGGACACCATTCGGGGAGACCCAGTACTTC.

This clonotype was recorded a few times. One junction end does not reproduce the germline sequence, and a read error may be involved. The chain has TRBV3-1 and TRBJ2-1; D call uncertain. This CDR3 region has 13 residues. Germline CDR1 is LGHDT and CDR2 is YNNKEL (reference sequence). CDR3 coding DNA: TGTGCCAGCAGCCAAGAGTCCTTCAATGAGCAGTTCTTC. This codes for CASSQESFNEQFF.

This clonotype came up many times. The CDR3 sequence: CASSYRGTGELFF. In DNA, the CDR3 is TGTGCCAGCAGCTACAGGGGTACCGGGGAGCTGTTTTTT. The J gene is TRBJ2-2, the V gene TRBV7-9, with TRBD1 identical over 7 bases. The J segment lost 5 bases and the V segment lost 4 bases, leaving 1 base of the junction unmatched. CDR3 length: 13 residues. CDR1 SEHNR and CDR2 FQNEAQ come from the germline V gene (reference sequence).

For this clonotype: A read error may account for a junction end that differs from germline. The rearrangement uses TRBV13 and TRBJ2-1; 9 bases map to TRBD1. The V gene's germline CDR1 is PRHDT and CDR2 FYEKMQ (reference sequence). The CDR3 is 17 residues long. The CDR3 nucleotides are TGTGACAGCAGCTTACAAGTAGTACAGGGGGCGCGTAATGAGCAGTTCTTC. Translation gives CDSSLQVVQGARNEQFF.

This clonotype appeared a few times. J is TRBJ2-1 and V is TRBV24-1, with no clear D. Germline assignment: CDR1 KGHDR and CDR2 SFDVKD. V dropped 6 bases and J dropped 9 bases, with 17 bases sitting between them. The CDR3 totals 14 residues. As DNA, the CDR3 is TGTGCCACCAGTTCAGCGAGGTCGAGCATTGAGCAGTTCTTC. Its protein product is CATSSARSSIEQFF.

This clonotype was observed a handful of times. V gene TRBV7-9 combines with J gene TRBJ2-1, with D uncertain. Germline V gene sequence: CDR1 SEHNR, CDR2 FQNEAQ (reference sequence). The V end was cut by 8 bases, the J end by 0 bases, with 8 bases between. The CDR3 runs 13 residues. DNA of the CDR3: TGTGCCAGCCGGCTTAACTCCTACAATGAGCAGTTCTTC. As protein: CASRLNSYNEQFF.

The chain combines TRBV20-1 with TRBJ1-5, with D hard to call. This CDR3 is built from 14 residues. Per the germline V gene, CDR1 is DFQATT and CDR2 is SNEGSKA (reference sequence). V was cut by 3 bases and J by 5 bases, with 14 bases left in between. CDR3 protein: CSASGLQAYQPQHF. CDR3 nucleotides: TGCAGTGCTAGTGGGTTGCAGGCATATCAGCCCCAGCATTTT.

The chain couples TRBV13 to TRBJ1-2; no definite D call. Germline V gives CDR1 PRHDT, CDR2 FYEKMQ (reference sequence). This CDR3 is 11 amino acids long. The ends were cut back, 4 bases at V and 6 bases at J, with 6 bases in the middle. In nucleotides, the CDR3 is TGTGCCAGCAGCTCCCCCCATGGCTACACCTTC. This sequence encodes CASSSPHGYTF.

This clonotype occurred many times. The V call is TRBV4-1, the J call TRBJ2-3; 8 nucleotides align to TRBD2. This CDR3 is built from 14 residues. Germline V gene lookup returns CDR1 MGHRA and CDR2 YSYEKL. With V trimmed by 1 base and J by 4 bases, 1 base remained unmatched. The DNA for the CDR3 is TGCGCCAGCAGCCAAGTACTAGCGGCAGATACGCAGTATTTT. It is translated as CASSQVLAADTQYF.

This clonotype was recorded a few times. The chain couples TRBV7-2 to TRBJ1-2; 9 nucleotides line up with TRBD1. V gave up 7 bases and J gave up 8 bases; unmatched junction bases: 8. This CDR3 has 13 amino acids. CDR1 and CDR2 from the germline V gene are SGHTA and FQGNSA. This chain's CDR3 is CASTTTGGQGYTF. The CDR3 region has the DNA TGTGCCAGCACCACGACAGGGGGTCAGGGCTACACCTTC.

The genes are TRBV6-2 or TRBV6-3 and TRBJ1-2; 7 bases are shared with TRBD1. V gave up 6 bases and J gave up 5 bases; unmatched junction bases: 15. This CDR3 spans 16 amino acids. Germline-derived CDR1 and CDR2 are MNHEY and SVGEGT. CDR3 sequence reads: CASRLSTGSYFYGYTF. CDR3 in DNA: TGTGCCAGCAGACTATCGACAGGGAGCTATTTTTATGGCTACACCTTC.

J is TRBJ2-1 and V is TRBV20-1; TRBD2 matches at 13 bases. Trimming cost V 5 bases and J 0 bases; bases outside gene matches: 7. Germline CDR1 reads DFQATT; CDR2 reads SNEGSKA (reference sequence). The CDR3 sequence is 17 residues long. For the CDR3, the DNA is TGCAGTGCTCCAGGACTAGCGGGGGCCAGCTCCTACAATGAGCAGTTCTTC. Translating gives CSAPGLAGASSYNEQFF.